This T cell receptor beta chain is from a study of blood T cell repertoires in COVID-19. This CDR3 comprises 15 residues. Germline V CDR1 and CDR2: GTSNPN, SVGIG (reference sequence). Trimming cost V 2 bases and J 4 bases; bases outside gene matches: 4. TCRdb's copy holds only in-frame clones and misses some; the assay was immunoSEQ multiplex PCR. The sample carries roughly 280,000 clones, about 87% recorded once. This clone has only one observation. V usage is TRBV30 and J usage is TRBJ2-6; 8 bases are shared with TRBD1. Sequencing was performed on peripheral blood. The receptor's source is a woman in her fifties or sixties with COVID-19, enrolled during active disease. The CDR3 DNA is TGTGCCTGGAGTTCAGGGGGCGCCGGGGCCAACGTCCTGACTTTC. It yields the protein CAWSSGGAGANVLTF.